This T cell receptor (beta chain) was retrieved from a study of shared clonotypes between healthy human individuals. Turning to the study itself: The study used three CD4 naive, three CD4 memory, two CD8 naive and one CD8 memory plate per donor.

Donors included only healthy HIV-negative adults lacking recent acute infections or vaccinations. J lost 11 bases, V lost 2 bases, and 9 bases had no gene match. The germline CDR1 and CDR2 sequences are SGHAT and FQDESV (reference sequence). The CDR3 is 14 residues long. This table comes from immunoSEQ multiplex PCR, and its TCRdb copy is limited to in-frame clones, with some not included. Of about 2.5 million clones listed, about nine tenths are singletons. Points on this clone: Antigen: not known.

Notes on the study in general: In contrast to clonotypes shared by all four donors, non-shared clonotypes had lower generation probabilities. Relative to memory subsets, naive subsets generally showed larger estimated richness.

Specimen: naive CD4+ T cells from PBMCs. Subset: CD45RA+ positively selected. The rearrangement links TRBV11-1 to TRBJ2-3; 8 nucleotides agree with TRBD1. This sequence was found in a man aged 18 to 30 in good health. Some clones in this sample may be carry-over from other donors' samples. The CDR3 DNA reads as TGTGCCAGCAGCTTAATGACAGGGGCCGGAGAGCAGTATTTT. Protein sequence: CASSLMTGAGEQYF.